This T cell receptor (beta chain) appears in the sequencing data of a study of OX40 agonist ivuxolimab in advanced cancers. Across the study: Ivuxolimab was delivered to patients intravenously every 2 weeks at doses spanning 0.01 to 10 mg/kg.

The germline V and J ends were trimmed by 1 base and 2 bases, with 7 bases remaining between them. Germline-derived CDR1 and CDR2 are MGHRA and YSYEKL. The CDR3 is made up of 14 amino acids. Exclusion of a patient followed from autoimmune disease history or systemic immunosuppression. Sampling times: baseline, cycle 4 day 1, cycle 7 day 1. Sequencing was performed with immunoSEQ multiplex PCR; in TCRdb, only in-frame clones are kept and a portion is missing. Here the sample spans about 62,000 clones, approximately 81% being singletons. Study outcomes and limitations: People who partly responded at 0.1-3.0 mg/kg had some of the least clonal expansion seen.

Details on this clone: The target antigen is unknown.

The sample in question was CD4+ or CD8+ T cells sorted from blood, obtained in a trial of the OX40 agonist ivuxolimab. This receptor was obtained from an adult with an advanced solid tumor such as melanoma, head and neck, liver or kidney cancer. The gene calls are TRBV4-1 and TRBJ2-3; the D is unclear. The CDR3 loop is CASSQGVTTDTQYF. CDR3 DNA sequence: TGCGCCAGCAGCCAAGGTGTCACCACAGATACGCAGTATTTT.